These T cell receptor beta chains were read from a single sample in a study of cytomegalovirus exposure and HLA in healthy donors. Sequenced by immunoSEQ multiplex PCR; TCRdb stores in-frame clones only, minus some. The sample includes around 130,000 clones, just over 70% of them seen just once. Sequencing was performed on PBMCs. Source of these receptors: a woman between 55 and 75 years old in good health and CMV-seropositive. Each CDR3 is given with its conserved first and last residue. The order of the fields is clone size, J gene, D gene, V gene, CDR3 protein, CDR3 DNA. The D gene is left open where the match is weak. Only some rows state a clone size, as once, few, many or a class for expanded clones.

clone_size: -
j_call: TRBJ1-6
d_call: TRBD1
v_call: TRBV7-9
cdr3_aa: CASSFRLTGGNSPLHF
cdr3_nt: TGTGCCAGCAGCTTCCGCCTAACAGGGGGAAATTCACCCCTCCACTTT

clone_size: -
j_call: TRBJ2-6
d_call: TRBD1
v_call: TRBV6-4
cdr3_aa: CASSDSGTGGFGANVLTF
cdr3_nt: TGTGCCAGCAGTGACTCGGGGACAGGGGGCTTTGGGGCCAACGTCCTGACTTTC

clone_size: -
j_call: TRBJ2-7
d_call: -
v_call: TRBV7-9
cdr3_aa: CASSQLEGPKPEQYF
cdr3_nt: TGTGCCAGCAGCCAATTGGAGGGTCCCAAACCCGAGCAGTACTTC

clone_size: -
j_call: TRBJ1-2
d_call: -
v_call: TRBV6-6
cdr3_aa: CASSYDTGPYGYTF
cdr3_nt: TGTGCCAGCAGTTACGATACAGGGCCCTATGGCTACACCTTC

clone_size: -
j_call: TRBJ2-7
d_call: TRBD2
v_call: TRBV6-5
cdr3_aa: CASRKERGGTYEQYF
cdr3_nt: TGTGCCAGCAGAAAGGAGCGGGGGGGCACCTACGAGCAGTACTTC

clone_size: -
j_call: TRBJ1-1
d_call: -
v_call: TRBV7-9
cdr3_aa: CASSPGRDTEAFF
cdr3_nt: TGTGCCAGCAGCCCCGGGAGGGACACTGAAGCTTTCTTT

clone_size: once
j_call: TRBJ1-5
d_call: TRBD1
v_call: TRBV19
cdr3_aa: CASWTGDSRQPQHF
cdr3_nt: TGTGCCAGTTGGACAGGGGATTCAAGACAGCCCCAGCATTTT

clone_size: -
j_call: TRBJ2-2
d_call: TRBD2
v_call: TRBV7-9
cdr3_aa: CSSSSPPGTSITGELFF
cdr3_nt: TGTTCCAGCAGCTCCCCTCCCGGGACTAGCATCACCGGGGAGCTGTTTTTT

clone_size: -
j_call: TRBJ1-1
d_call: -
v_call: TRBV15
cdr3_aa: CATSRDLSTGRVNTEAFF
cdr3_nt: TGTGCCACCAGCAGAGATTTAAGTACAGGGAGGGTGAACACTGAAGCTTTCTTT

clone_size: -
j_call: TRBJ2-2
d_call: -
v_call: TRBV2
cdr3_aa: CASVQGANTGELFF
cdr3_nt: TGTGCCAGCGTACAGGGAGCGAACACCGGGGAGCTGTTTTTT

clone_size: few
j_call: TRBJ1-2
d_call: TRBD1
v_call: TRBV2
cdr3_aa: CATHEGQHF
cdr3_nt: TGTGCCACCCACGAGGGACAGCACTTC

clone_size: -
j_call: TRBJ1-2
d_call: TRBD1
v_call: TRBV7-9
cdr3_aa: CASSPDRTNYGYTF
cdr3_nt: TGTGCCAGCAGCCCGGACAGGACTAACTATGGCTACACCTTC

clone_size: -
j_call: TRBJ1-1
d_call: -
v_call: TRBV13
cdr3_aa: CASSLGRTGGTEAFF
cdr3_nt: TGTGCCAGCAGCTTAGGCCGCACCGGGGGAACTGAAGCTTTCTTT

clone_size: -
j_call: TRBJ2-5
d_call: -
v_call: TRBV5-1
cdr3_aa: CASSLEQEVETQYF
cdr3_nt: TGCGCCAGCAGCTTAGAGCAGGAGGTAGAGACCCAGTACTTC

clone_size: -
j_call: TRBJ2-3
d_call: TRBD1
v_call: TRBV11-1
cdr3_aa: CASSLARGGAGDTQYF
cdr3_nt: TGTGCCAGCAGCTTAGCGCGAGGGGGCGCGGGAGATACGCAGTATTTT

clone_size: few
j_call: TRBJ2-1
d_call: -
v_call: TRBV7-7
cdr3_aa: CASSWGQPSSYNEQFF
cdr3_nt: TGTGCCAGCAGCTGGGGGCAGCCGAGCTCCTACAATGAGCAGTTCTTC

clone_size: -
j_call: TRBJ2-7
d_call: -
v_call: TRBV10-3
cdr3_aa: CASRALLGGASEQYF
cdr3_nt: TGTGCCAGCAGAGCCCTCTTAGGGGGAGCGAGCGAGCAGTACTTC

clone_size: -
j_call: TRBJ1-2
d_call: -
v_call: TRBV7-9
cdr3_aa: CASSRGAGEGGYTF
cdr3_nt: TGTGCCAGCAGCCGCGGGGCGGGCGAGGGTGGCTACACCTTC

clone_size: -
j_call: TRBJ2-7
d_call: -
v_call: TRBV7-9
cdr3_aa: CASSINYEQYF
cdr3_nt: TGTGCCAGCAGCATAAATTACGAGCAGTACTTC

clone_size: -
j_call: TRBJ2-1
d_call: TRBD2
v_call: TRBV5-1
cdr3_aa: CASSLVTSGSYNEQFF
cdr3_nt: TGCGCCAGCAGCTTGGTAACTAGCGGGTCTTACAATGAGCAGTTCTTC

clone_size: -
j_call: TRBJ2-5
d_call: -
v_call: TRBV5-1
cdr3_aa: CASSFLARAETQYF
cdr3_nt: TGCGCCAGCAGCTTCCTAGCCCGGGCCGAGACCCAGTACTTC

clone_size: -
j_call: TRBJ1-2
d_call: TRBD1
v_call: TRBV7-8
cdr3_aa: CASSLGRTGTGNGYTF
cdr3_nt: TGTGCCAGCAGCTTAGGAAGAACCGGGACAGGAAATGGCTACACCTTC

clone_size: -
j_call: TRBJ2-7
d_call: -
v_call: TRBV28
cdr3_aa: CASSLGAGDHEQYF
cdr3_nt: TGTGCCAGCAGTCTAGGGGCAGGGGACCACGAGCAGTACTTC

clone_size: -
j_call: TRBJ2-5
d_call: -
v_call: TRBV7-2
cdr3_aa: CASSAQTGTQETQYF
cdr3_nt: TGTGCCAGCAGCGCCCAGACAGGCACGCAAGAGACCCAGTACTTC

clone_size: few
j_call: TRBJ2-7
d_call: -
v_call: TRBV6-6
cdr3_aa: CASESYSYEQYF
cdr3_nt: TGTGCCAGCGAGAGTTACTCCTACGAGCAGTACTTC